The clone carrying this T cell receptor beta chain was seen more than once but under ten times. Its antigen is as yet unknown. CDR3 length equals 17 residues. V was pared by 2 bases and J by 7 bases, with 7 bases of the junction left unmatched. Germline V gene data show CDR1 as LNHNV and CDR2 as YYDKDF (reference sequence). This specimen comes from a study of T-cell reconstitution after alpha-beta-depleted transplantation in children. The study's findings and limits: At the one-year point after transplant, T-cell counts and TCRbeta diversity were found to come mostly from T cells that had been newly produced. Reportedly, only several hundred clones from non-depleted graft cells drove alpha-beta T-cell counts at about two months. Surviving recipient T cells and intrathymic progenitors accounted for some patients' high TCRbeta diversity at day 60.

A library of TCRbeta sequences, prepared with unique molecular identifiers, was generated. TCRdb reprocessed the PCR reads via MiXCR and lists one record per CDR3 protein. The data hold more than 500,000 distinct CDR3 sequences, with about an eighth observed a single time. This TCR derives from a female patient between 2 and 15 years old who had a stem cell transplant for aplastic anemia, so the T cells may come from the graft donor. The sequences come from PBMCs, mostly from graft donor cells, collected 180 days after TCRalphabeta/CD19-depleted stem cell transplant. The chain carries TRBV15 and TRBJ2-1, with TRBD2 identical over 14 bases. CDR3 amino acids: CATSRTPTSGRANEQFF. As DNA, the CDR3 is TGTGCCACCAGCAGAACCCCGACTAGCGGGAGGGCGAATGAGCAGTTCTTC. The variable domain in full, completed from reference TRBV15 and TRBJ2-1, reads DAMVIQNPRYQVTQFGKPVTLSCSQTLNHNVMYWYQQKSSQAPKLLFHYYDKDFNNEADTPDNFQSRRPNTSFCFLDIRSPGLGDTAMYLCATSRTPTSGRANEQFFGPGTRLTVL.